This T cell receptor (beta chain) was captured by sequencing in a study of technical replicates of blood from several donors. Trimming shortened V by 3 bases and J by 10 bases, and 13 bases separated the two germline ends. CDR1 and CDR2 (germline): SGDLS, YYNGEE. The CDR3 consists of 12 residues. Clones were sequenced by immunoSEQ multiplex PCR, and TCRdb holds only the in-frame ones, with some missing. The sample records about 72,000 clones, roughly 92% being singletons. This clonotype originated in a human donor in good health. The material sequenced was T cells isolated from PBMCs. This chain links TRBV9 with TRBJ1-2, with a tentative D call TRBD1 (6 bases). In nucleotides, the CDR3 is TGTGCCAGCAGCGGAAACAGGGCGCTCTACACCTTC. Residues: CASSGNRALYTF.